This section outlines one T cell receptor beta chain sequence together with its context. No antigen is known for it. PCR amplification relied on 60 Vbeta primers (plus 13 Jbeta primers). Here immunoSEQ multiplex PCR was the method, and the copy in TCRdb shows in-frame clones only, minus some. This listing includes around 120,000 clones. The data were obtained in a study of cytomegalovirus exposure and HLA in healthy donors. Study observations and caveats: The authors later linked a missense DCLRE1C variant to TCR beta V- and J-gene trimming.

Trimming removed 5 bases from V and 7 bases from J; junction bases left unmatched: 7. The CDR3 is 12 residues long. Germline lookup yields CDR1 SQVTM and CDR2 ANQGSEA. The source material was PBMCs. This TCR was recovered from a man younger than 35 in good health and CMV-seronegative. The chain links TRBV29-1 to TRBJ1-1, with TRBD1 matching 7 bases. CDR3 region: CSVISRDSEAFF. CDR3 DNA sequence: TGCAGCGTTATTTCCCGGGACAGTGAAGCTTTCTTT.